This T cell receptor (beta chain) was observed in a study of blood T cells in healthy people across ages. Germline CDR1 is SGHDT and CDR2 is YYEEEE. CDR3 length: 17 amino acids. V lost 1 base to trimming and J lost 0 bases; unmatched junction nucleotides: 7. Points from the study as a whole: Naive CD4+ cells and diversity were both higher in long-lived donors than in aged donors. Reliance upon unsorted PBMCs precluded definitive naive versus antigen-experienced comparison. Estimates based on one million T cells were treated as lower bounds.

A second PCR, run for about 7 to 11 cycles, used a sample-barcoded 5' primer plus a J-beta primer mix. In TCRdb, the 5' RACE reads were re-called with MiXCR into one record per CDR3 protein. The sample has more than 700,000 distinct CDR3 sequences; 50% to 65% are singletons. The table lists this clonotype with a few counts. The target antigen is unknown. This receptor was obtained from a man of 80 years or more in good health. This sequence joins TRBV5-6 and TRBJ2-1, with 7 bases aligning to TRBD2. The material sequenced was blood. The CDR3 loop is CASSLRRGGSSYNEQFF. CDR3 coding DNA: TGTGCCAGCAGCTTGCGCCGCGGGGGAAGCTCCTACAATGAGCAGTTCTTC.